Listed here are 22 T cell receptor beta chains from one sample, sequenced in a study of tumor-infiltrating lymphocytes in localized non-small cell lung cancer. The table came from immunoSEQ multiplex PCR; TCRdb's copy has only in-frame clones and leaves some out. The sample shows some 13,000 clones, roughly 80% of them seen only once. Sequencing input: uninvolved lung tissue not adjacent to the tumor. The source of these receptors is a human donor with non-small cell lung cancer.

V usage is TRBV30 and J usage is TRBJ1-6; D gene ambiguous. Germline V CDR1 and CDR2: GTSNPN, SVGIG (reference sequence). The CDR3 runs to 13 residues. Trimming removed 1 base from V and 8 bases from J, with 9 bases in between. CDR3 in DNA: TGTGCCTGGAGTGGGGGTGATTATTCACCCCTCCACTTT. Translation gives CAWSGGDYSPLHF.

The chain carries TRBV9 and TRBJ2-7; D possibly corresponds to TRBD2 (5 bases). Germline assignment: CDR1 SGDLS and CDR2 YYNGEE. Trimming removed 3 bases from V and 4 bases from J, with 14 bases in between. This CDR3 has 14 residues. The CDR3 region is CASSGRSSGYEQYF. CDR3 in DNA: TGTGCCAGCAGCGGCAGATCTTCGGGATACGAGCAGTACTTC. The full variable domain, rest sourced from reference TRBV9 and TRBJ2-7, is DSGVTQTPKHLITATGQRVTLRCSPRSGDLSVYWYQQSLDQGLQFLIQYYNGEERAKGNILERFSAQQFPDLHSELNLSSLELGDSALYFCASSGRSSGYEQYFGPGTRLTVT.

J is TRBJ1-4 and V is TRBV11-1; no firm D call. The CDR3 consists of 14 residues. Looked up from germline, CDR1 is SGHAT and CDR2 is FQDESV (reference sequence). Trimming removed 3 bases at V and 8 bases at J, with 13 bases between. The chain's CDR3 is CASSLRRETEKLFF. The CDR3 coding sequence is TGTGCCAGCAGCTTGCGGAGGGAAACGGAAAAACTGTTTTTT.

The V and J genes are TRBV7-3 and TRBJ1-2; no firm D call. Per germline, CDR1 SGHTA and CDR2 FQGTGA. V was pared by 5 bases and J by 8 bases, with 12 bases between. This CDR3 contains 12 residues. The CDR3 is CASSNGPRGYTF. The CDR3 region has the DNA TGTGCCAGCAGCAATGGGCCTCGCGGCTACACCTTC.

This chain uses TRBV4-3 with TRBJ2-2; 11 bases map to TRBD2. This CDR3 contains 16 residues. Germline values: CDR1 LGHNA, CDR2 YSLEER. V lost 0 bases, J lost 5 bases, and 2 bases stayed unmatched. CDR3 protein: CASSQELAGATGELFF. Written as DNA, the CDR3 is TGCGCCAGCAGCCAAGAACTAGCGGGGGCTACCGGGGAGCTGTTTTTT.

The V gene is TRBV7-8, the J gene TRBJ2-3, with 10 positions matching TRBD1. This CDR3 is 14 amino acids long. CDR1 SGHVS and CDR2 FQNEAQ come from the germline V gene. The J segment lost 10 bases and the V segment lost 5 bases, leaving 9 bases of the junction unmatched. Here the CDR3 reads CASSVTGQGLAQYF. The CDR3 bases are TGTGCCAGCAGCGTTACGGGACAGGGGTTGGCGCAGTATTTT.

The J gene is TRBJ1-1, the V gene TRBV5-1; D uncertain. The length of the CDR3 is 14 residues. V gave up 4 bases and J gave up 1 base, with 11 bases separating them. The germline CDR1 and CDR2 sequences are SGHRS and YFSETQ. CDR3 sequence reads: CASSPRAGNTEAFF. Here the CDR3 DNA reads TGCGCCAGCAGCCCGCGGGCAGGGAACACTGAAGCTTTCTTT.

This clone was counted between two and nine times. J is TRBJ2-7 and V is TRBV7-9; TRBD2 is a possible D gene (6 bases). This CDR3 region has 12 residues. Germline V lookup: CDR1 SEHNR, CDR2 FQNEAQ (reference sequence). V was clipped by 4 bases and J by 3 bases, with 7 bases between them. The CDR3 nucleotides are TGTGCCAGCAGCTCGGACTACTACGAGCAGTACTTC. Its translation: CASSSDYYEQYF.

This clone is medium-sized (0.01 to 0.1%). The gene calls are TRBV7-6 and TRBJ1-1; D is unresolved. The germline V gene encodes CDR1 SGHVS and CDR2 FNYEAQ. This CDR3 is built from 14 residues. Trimming left V 4 bases short and J 4 bases short, with 13 bases between. CDR3 sequence: CASSSRPGPTEAFF. In DNA form, the CDR3 reads TGTGCCAGCAGCTCGCGCCCCGGACCCACTGAAGCTTTCTTT. Combining the CDR3 with reference TRBV7-6 and TRBJ1-1 gives the whole variable domain GAGVSQSPRYKVTKRGQDVALRCDPISGHVSLYWYRQALGQGPEFLTYFNYEAQQDKSGLPNDRFSAERPEGSISTLTIQRTEQRDSAMYRCASSSRPGPTEAFFGQGTRLTVV.

This clone has a handful of counts. This sequence joins TRBV19 and TRBJ2-7, with 10 bases that match TRBD2. Trimming at V came to 5 bases and at J to 1 base, leaving 5 bases not matched to a gene. The CDR3 covers 15 residues. Per germline, CDR1 LNHDA and CDR2 SQIVND (reference sequence). The CDR3 reads CASSHLAGASYEQYF. CDR3 coding DNA: TGTGCCAGTAGTCACCTAGCGGGAGCGTCCTACGAGCAGTACTTC.

Written as DNA, the CDR3 is TGTGCCATCAGGGACAGGGCGGTAGAGACCCAGTACTTC. This translates into CAIRDRAVETQYF. This chain uses TRBV10-3 with TRBJ2-5, with 8 bases that match TRBD1. The CDR3 extends over 13 amino acids. Germline assignment: CDR1 ENHRY and CDR2 SYGVKD. With V trimmed by 6 bases and J by 4 bases, 4 bases remained unmatched.

This clone was observed a single time. V usage is TRBV7-2 and J usage is TRBJ2-2, with unresolved D. V lost 6 bases and J lost 3, with 11 bases in between. The CDR3 consists of 14 residues. Germline V gene sequence: CDR1 SGHTA, CDR2 FQGNSA. The CDR3 is CASSPAPYTGELFF. The DNA of the CDR3 is TGTGCCAGCAGTCCGGCGCCATACACCGGGGAGCTGTTTTTT.

The rearrangement links TRBV6-1 to TRBJ2-1; D may be TRBD2 (6 bases). Germline loops: CDR1 MNHNS, CDR2 SASEGT. The CDR3 sequence is 14 residues long. V dropped 4 bases and J dropped 2 bases, with 9 bases sitting between them. The CDR3 loop reads CASSGLDAYNEQFF. The CDR3, as DNA: TGTGCCAGCAGTGGACTAGACGCCTACAATGAGCAGTTCTTC.

This rearrangement joins TRBV7-6 to TRBJ2-5; D is undetermined. Germline CDR1 is SGHVS and CDR2 is FNYEAQ. Trimming removed 1 base at V and 2 bases at J, with 11 bases between. This CDR3 contains 15 residues. CDR3 nucleotides: TGTGCCAGCAGCTTAGGGCAGCTACTACAAGAGACCCAGTACTTC. Translated, it gives CASSLGQLLQETQYF.

This clone came up a few times. V gene TRBV5-1 combines with J gene TRBJ2-1; D tentatively fits TRBD1 or TRBD2 (5 bases each). This CDR3 is 15 amino acids long. Germline CDR1 reads SGHRS; CDR2 reads YFSETQ. V lost 4 bases and J 1 base, leaving 12 bases between the germline ends. The CDR3 region is CASSEGTASYNEQFF. The DNA of the CDR3 is TGCGCCAGCAGCGAAGGGACCGCTTCCTACAATGAGCAGTTCTTC.

Note on this clone: A read error may account for a junction end that differs from germline. V and J are TRBV18 and TRBJ2-7; D remains unclear. The CDR3 consists of 13 residues. Germline V CDR1 and CDR2: KGHSH, LQKENI. CDR3 nucleotides: TGTGCCAGCTCACGGACCTCCTCCCACGAGCAGTACTTC. Amino acid sequence: CASSRTSSHEQYF.

The chain couples TRBV11-3 to TRBJ2-7; D tentatively reads TRBD1 or TRBD2 (5 bases each). Between the trimmed V and J ends, which lost 7 bases and 5 bases, there was a span of 12 bases. The CDR3 runs 12 residues. In germline, CDR1 is SGHNT, CDR2 YENEEA. For the CDR3, the DNA is TGTGCCAGCAACCGAGTGGGGGACGAGCAGTACTTC. It specifies CASNRVGDEQYF.

V usage is TRBV7-8 and J usage is TRBJ1-5; weak D call: TRBD1 (6 bases). Looked up from germline, CDR1 is SGHVS and CDR2 is FQNEAQ. CDR3 size: 14 residues. V was trimmed by 5 bases and J by 6 bases, leaving 14 bases between them. The CDR3 DNA sequence: TGTGCCAGCAGCCCTGGGGGCGGGGGTCAGCCCCAGCATTTT. Translated: CASSPGGGGQPQHF.

This clone has only a few counts. The chain links TRBV9 to TRBJ1-1, with D possibly TRBD1 on 6 matching bases. V lost 1 base to trimming and J lost 5 bases, with 15 bases between them. The germline V gene has CDR1 SGDLS and CDR2 YYNGEE. The CDR3 has 15 residues. The CDR3: CASSVRGAGMTEAFF. In nucleotides, the CDR3 is TGTGCCAGCAGCGTAAGGGGGGCAGGGATGACTGAAGCTTTCTTT.

This clone has only a few counts. The CDR3 DNA follows: TGTGCCAGCAGCGTAGGGGCGATTGTGACTAGCGGGAGAAATGAGCAGTTCTTC. Encoded protein: CASSVGAIVTSGRNEQFF. The chain is built from TRBV9 and TRBJ2-1; 12 nucleotides line up with TRBD2. The CDR3 has 18 amino acids. Germline CDR1 reads SGDLS; CDR2 reads YYNGEE. J lost 7 bases, V lost 0 bases, and 11 bases had no gene match.

For this clone: The junction departs from the called germline gene at one end, perhaps through a read error. The rearrangement uses TRBV7-7 and TRBJ2-7, with 7 nucleotides matching TRBD1. This CDR3 has 13 residues. In germline, CDR1 is SSHAT, CDR2 FNYEAQ (reference sequence). Here the CDR3 DNA reads TGTGCTAGCATCTCTGACAGGGACTACGAGCAGTACTTC. Translation: CASISDRDYEQYF.

The V gene is TRBV7-9, the J gene TRBJ1-5, with 11 bases that match TRBD1. Germline V gene data show CDR1 as SEHNR and CDR2 as FQNEAQ (reference sequence). Losses at the gene ends were 1 base for V and 7 bases for J; bases not matched to a gene: 6. The CDR3 is made up of 16 amino acids. The CDR3 here is CASSLGLGQGEQPQHF. The CDR3 DNA is TGTGCCAGCAGCTTAGGGTTGGGACAGGGGGAACAGCCCCAGCATTTT. The full variable domain, completed using reference TRBV7-9 and TRBJ1-5, is DTGVSQNPRHKITKRGQNVTFRCDPISEHNRLYWYRQTLGQGPEFLTYFQNEAQLEKSRLLSDRFSAERPKGSFSTLEIQRTEQGDSAMYLCASSLGLGQGEQPQHFGDGTRLSIL.